This T cell receptor (beta chain) appears in the sequencing data of a study of T-cell reconstitution after alpha-beta-depleted transplantation in children. The study, taken as a whole, reports: Approximately two months post-transplant, alpha-beta T cells reportedly originated from several hundred expanded graft clones. Most T-cell counts and diversity one year after the transplant came from T cells that were newly produced.

Concerning this clonotype itself: No antigen is known for it.

V was trimmed by 6 bases and J by 1 base, leaving 12 bases between them. CDR1 MDHEN and CDR2 SYDVKM come from the germline V gene. The CDR3 sequence is 14 residues long. Construction of the TCRbeta library involved unique molecular identifiers. TCRdb reprocessed the PCR reads with MiXCR, giving one entry per CDR3 protein. In the table there are 600,000 or so distinct CDR3 sequences, 20% to 25% of which are singletons. The specimen was PBMCs, mostly from graft donor cells, collected 360 days after TCRalphabeta/CD19-depleted stem cell transplant. The clonotype was recovered from a boy under three years old who had a stem cell transplant for acute myeloid leukemia, so the T cells may come from the graft donor. The chain carries TRBV28 and TRBJ1-1; D is ambiguous. Here the CDR3 DNA reads TGTGCCAGCAGGACGTCTCTCCCGAACACTGAAGCTTTCTTT. Amino acids: CASRTSLPNTEAFF.